The sequence of this TCR beta chain was determined in a study of graft-versus-host responses after intestinal transplantation. Assay used: immunoSEQ multiplex PCR; TCRdb lists only in-frame clones, some missing. The data show around 29,000 clones, around 90% seen once. The ends lost 6 bases at V and 8 bases at J; junction bases unmatched: 5. Germline V CDR1 and CDR2: MNHEY, SVGAGI. The CDR3 has 14 residues. Overall study results and limits: Ileal or blood samples showed some GvH clones first, and such clones were also found in recipient marrow. HvG clone declines early post-transplant were associated with peak circulating GvH levels.

Regarding this clone: Its antigen is unknown.

The chain is built from TRBV6-5 and TRBJ1-4, with 11 nucleotides matching TRBD1. Sample: PBMCs, taken nearly 470 days after intestinal transplantation. This TCR came from a human patient who received an intestinal transplant, so some T cells may come from the graft donor. CDR3 DNA sequence: TGTGCCAGCAGGAGGGGACAGGGGGTAGAAAAACTGTTTTTT. It translates to CASRRGQGVEKLFF.